A selection of T cell receptor beta chains follows, all from one sample in a study of response to subunit inactivated influenza vaccine. TCRdb analysed the RT-PCR reads with MiXCR anew, one entry per CDR3 protein. The sample yields a few hundred thousand distinct CDR3 sequences, roughly 15% seen once. This sample comprised PBMCs from blood, obtained 11 to 12 days after vaccination. The receptors come from a man aged 50-59 years who received an inactivated influenza vaccine. Each CDR3 is given with its conserved first and last residue. Each record gives: J gene, V gene, clone size, D gene, CDR3 protein, CDR3 DNA. A D gene is named only where the DNA matches it firmly. A row's size may be missing; if present it is once, few, many or a size class.

J gene: TRBJ1-2; V gene: TRBV11-2; clone size: NA; D gene: TRBD1; CDR3 protein: CASSGTGGFTLYGYTF; CDR3 DNA: TGTGCCAGCAGCGGGACAGGGGGCTTTACTCTCTATGGCTACACCTTC
J gene: TRBJ2-2; V gene: TRBV27; clone size: NA; D gene: NA; CDR3 protein: CASSFGGGTGELFF; CDR3 DNA: TGTGCCAGCAGTTTCGGAGGCGGCACCGGGGAGCTGTTTTTT
J gene: TRBJ2-1; V gene: TRBV28; clone size: NA; D gene: TRBD2; CDR3 protein: CASSPGPFAGGDNEQFF; CDR3 DNA: TGTGCCAGCAGCCCCGGGCCCTTCGCGGGAGGGGACAATGAGCAGTTCTTC
J gene: TRBJ2-1; V gene: TRBV29-1; clone size: many; D gene: TRBD2; CDR3 protein: CSVFRTSGSNEQFF; CDR3 DNA: TGCAGCGTCTTCCGGACTAGCGGGAGTAATGAGCAGTTCTTC
J gene: TRBJ1-1; V gene: TRBV5-1; clone size: NA; D gene: NA; CDR3 protein: CASSLTTANTEAFF; CDR3 DNA: TGCGCCAGCAGCTTGACGACGGCTAACACTGAAGCTTTCTTT
J gene: TRBJ1-4; V gene: TRBV20-1; clone size: many; D gene: NA; CDR3 protein: CSARNRATNEKLFF; CDR3 DNA: TGCAGTGCTAGAAACAGGGCAACTAATGAAAAACTGTTTTTT
J gene: TRBJ2-3; V gene: TRBV12-3/TRBV12-4; clone size: many; D gene: NA; CDR3 protein: CASSSLDTQYF; CDR3 DNA: TGTGCCAGCAGTTCGTTGGATACGCAGTATTTT
J gene: TRBJ2-7; V gene: TRBV25-1; clone size: many; D gene: NA; CDR3 protein: CASSEFHLGGNYEQYF; CDR3 DNA: TGTGCCAGCAGTGAATTCCACCTTGGAGGAAACTACGAGCAGTACTTC
J gene: TRBJ2-5; V gene: TRBV20-1; clone size: many; D gene: NA; CDR3 protein: CSAREGTGGETQYF; CDR3 DNA: TGCAGTGCTAGAGAGGGGACTGGCGGAGAGACCCAGTACTTC
J gene: TRBJ2-7; V gene: TRBV4-2; clone size: NA; D gene: NA; CDR3 protein: CASSQEGQAIPQYF; CDR3 DNA: TGTGCCAGCAGCCAAGAAGGTCAGGCTATACCGCAGTACTTC
J gene: TRBJ2-1; V gene: TRBV24-1; clone size: few; D gene: NA; CDR3 protein: CATSDIAGNHNEQFF; CDR3 DNA: TGTGCCACCAGTGATATCGCGGGAAACCACAATGAGCAGTTCTTC
J gene: TRBJ1-5; V gene: TRBV20-1; clone size: many; D gene: TRBD1; CDR3 protein: CSASGTVNQPQHF; CDR3 DNA: TGCAGTGCTAGTGGGACAGTAAATCAGCCCCAGCATTTT
J gene: TRBJ1-5; V gene: TRBV28; clone size: NA; D gene: TRBD1; CDR3 protein: CASRDNNRGLSNQPQHF; CDR3 DNA: TGTGCCAGCAGAGATAATAACAGGGGGCTTAGCAATCAGCCCCAGCATTTT
J gene: TRBJ1-1; V gene: TRBV5-1; clone size: few; D gene: TRBD1; CDR3 protein: CASSSRGTAAGTEAFF; CDR3 DNA: TGCGCCAGCAGCTCCAGGGGGACAGCCGCAGGCACTGAAGCTTTCTTT
J gene: TRBJ2-7; V gene: TRBV5-1; clone size: NA; D gene: TRBD2; CDR3 protein: CASSLYFVAGELGEQYF; CDR3 DNA: TGCGCCAGCAGCTTGTATTTCGTAGCGGGAGAGTTGGGCGAGCAGTACTTC
J gene: TRBJ1-1; V gene: TRBV7-8; clone size: NA; D gene: NA; CDR3 protein: CASNERGLTEAFF; CDR3 DNA: TGTGCCAGCAACGAACGAGGGCTTACTGAAGCTTTCTTT
J gene: TRBJ2-1; V gene: TRBV7-6; clone size: NA; D gene: NA; CDR3 protein: CASSELPNSYNEQFF; CDR3 DNA: TGTGCCAGCAGTGAATTACCTAACTCCTACAATGAGCAGTTCTTC
J gene: TRBJ2-7; V gene: TRBV20-1; clone size: NA; D gene: NA; CDR3 protein: CSARIRVSEHYF; CDR3 DNA: TGCAGTGCTAGAATCAGGGTGAGCGAGCACTACTTC
J gene: TRBJ2-1; V gene: TRBV4-2; clone size: few; D gene: TRBD2; CDR3 protein: CASSQGGSGRDNEQFF; CDR3 DNA: TGTGCCAGCAGCCAAGGGGGAAGCGGGAGGGATAATGAGCAGTTCTTC
J gene: TRBJ2-5; V gene: TRBV6-5; clone size: few; D gene: NA; CDR3 protein: CASSYSSYGAETQYF; CDR3 DNA: TGTGCCAGCAGTTACTCGTCCTATGGGGCAGAGACCCAGTACTTC
J gene: TRBJ1-5; V gene: TRBV5-6; clone size: few; D gene: NA; CDR3 protein: CASSRGAGRDQPQHF; CDR3 DNA: TGTGCCAGCAGCCGCGGGGCCGGGAGAGATCAGCCCCAGCATTTT
J gene: TRBJ2-4; V gene: TRBV12-5; clone size: NA; D gene: TRBD2; CDR3 protein: CASGLGGRRGHAKNIQYF; CDR3 DNA: TGTGCTAGTGGTTTGGGCGGGAGGAGGGGACACGCCAAAAACATTCAGTACTTC
J gene: TRBJ1-5; V gene: TRBV20-1; clone size: few; D gene: TRBD1; CDR3 protein: CSAGAGTGVQPQHF; CDR3 DNA: TGCAGTGCTGGGGCCGGGACAGGGGTTCAGCCCCAGCATTTT
J gene: TRBJ2-3; V gene: TRBV29-1; clone size: few; D gene: TRBD1; CDR3 protein: CSTTPPGGTGGRTDTQYF; CDR3 DNA: TGCAGCACCACACCACCGGGAGGGACAGGGGGCCGCACAGATACGCAGTATTTT
J gene: TRBJ2-7; V gene: TRBV6-2/TRBV6-3; clone size: NA; D gene: TRBD2; CDR3 protein: CASSKLTGGPSYEQYF; CDR3 DNA: TGTGCCAGCAGCAAATTGACGGGAGGGCCCTCCTACGAGCAGTACTTC
J gene: TRBJ2-7; V gene: TRBV5-6; clone size: many; D gene: NA; CDR3 protein: CASSLVVGYEQYF; CDR3 DNA: TGCGCCAGCAGCCTCGTGGTAGGGTACGAGCAGTACTTC
J gene: TRBJ2-2; V gene: TRBV20-1; clone size: few; D gene: NA; CDR3 protein: CSASRGYNTGELFF; CDR3 DNA: TGCAGTGCTAGCCGCGGGTATAACACCGGGGAGCTGTTTTTT
J gene: TRBJ2-7; V gene: TRBV28; clone size: few; D gene: NA; CDR3 protein: CASSGDFPYEQYF; CDR3 DNA: TGTGCCAGCAGCGGGGACTTCCCCTACGAGCAGTACTTC
J gene: TRBJ2-1; V gene: TRBV5-1; clone size: many; D gene: TRBD2; CDR3 protein: CASSPRLAGLGEQFF; CDR3 DNA: TGCGCCAGCAGCCCCAGACTAGCGGGATTAGGTGAGCAGTTCTTC
J gene: TRBJ2-1; V gene: TRBV7-9; clone size: many; D gene: NA; CDR3 protein: CASSRGGTNEQFF; CDR3 DNA: TGTGCCAGCAGCCGAGGGGGGACAAATGAGCAGTTCTTC
J gene: TRBJ2-5; V gene: TRBV28; clone size: few; D gene: NA; CDR3 protein: CASTSETGETQYF; CDR3 DNA: TGTGCCAGCACCTCCGAAACCGGGGAGACCCAGTACTTC
J gene: TRBJ2-1; V gene: TRBV2; clone size: few; D gene: TRBD2; CDR3 protein: CASMRTSGGARFGEQFF; CDR3 DNA: TGTGCCAGCATGAGGACTAGCGGGGGGGCCCGATTTGGGGAGCAGTTCTTC
J gene: TRBJ2-7; V gene: TRBV7-9; clone size: NA; D gene: TRBD2; CDR3 protein: CASSLERGGDEQYF; CDR3 DNA: TGTGCCAGCAGCTTGGAGCGGGGTGGCGACGAGCAGTACTTC
J gene: TRBJ2-1; V gene: TRBV6-6; clone size: few; D gene: NA; CDR3 protein: CASSFLGLYEQFF; CDR3 DNA: TGTGCCAGCAGTTTCCTGGGACTTTATGAGCAGTTCTTC
J gene: TRBJ2-4; V gene: TRBV10-3; clone size: few; D gene: NA; CDR3 protein: CAISESPGSQNIQYF; CDR3 DNA: TGTGCCATCAGTGAGTCCCCAGGGAGCCAAAACATTCAGTACTTC
J gene: TRBJ2-5; V gene: TRBV11-2; clone size: NA; D gene: TRBD2; CDR3 protein: CASSPSGGIWETQYF; CDR3 DNA: TGTGCCAGCAGCCCCTCGGGGGGGATATGGGAGACCCAGTACTTC
J gene: TRBJ1-2; V gene: TRBV5-1; clone size: NA; D gene: TRBD1; CDR3 protein: CASSLTGGEEGYTF; CDR3 DNA: TGCGCCAGCAGCCTGACAGGGGGCGAAGAAGGCTACACCTTC
J gene: TRBJ1-5; V gene: TRBV12-3/TRBV12-4; clone size: few; D gene: NA; CDR3 protein: CASSLLLQGGPQHF; CDR3 DNA: TGTGCCAGCAGTTTATTATTGCAGGGAGGGCCCCAGCATTTT
J gene: TRBJ2-1; V gene: TRBV5-1; clone size: few; D gene: NA; CDR3 protein: CASSRDPSGGYNEQFF; CDR3 DNA: TGCGCCAGCAGCCGGGACCCAAGCGGAGGTTACAATGAGCAGTTCTTC
J gene: TRBJ2-7; V gene: TRBV6-5; clone size: few; D gene: NA; CDR3 protein: CASSYSALGSYEQYF; CDR3 DNA: TGTGCCAGCAGTTACTCGGCCCTAGGGTCCTACGAGCAGTACTTC
J gene: TRBJ2-1; V gene: TRBV19; clone size: few; D gene: NA; CDR3 protein: CASSQGLTSYNEQFF; CDR3 DNA: TGTGCCAGCTCGCAGGGTTTAACCTCCTACAATGAGCAGTTCTTC
J gene: TRBJ1-1; V gene: TRBV12-3/TRBV12-4; clone size: NA; D gene: NA; CDR3 protein: CASSRQTNTEAFF; CDR3 DNA: TGTGCCAGCAGTAGACAAACGAACACTGAAGCTTTCTTT